A single T cell receptor beta chain is shown here with its context. These data originate in a study of patients and donors after allogeneic stem cell transplantation. TCRdb re-analysed the RT-PCR reads in MiXCR, keeping a single row per CDR3 protein. The table has around 70,000 distinct CDR3 sequences, around 27% seen once. Trimming removed 4 bases at V and 6 bases at J, with 12 bases between. Per germline, CDR1 SEHNR and CDR2 FQNEAQ (reference sequence). The CDR3 length is 14 residues. Sequencing was carried out using blood, either unsorted or a sorted T cell fraction (not recorded which). The clonotype originates from a human donor who was either an allogeneic HSCT recipient or a stem cell or donor lymphocyte infusion donor (not recorded which). It is not recorded whose cells these are; they may come from a transplant donor. This chain uses TRBV7-9 with TRBJ2-2; D perhaps matches TRBD1 (5 bases). This CDR3 reads CASSWSQGPGELFF. The CDR3 DNA follows: TGTGCCAGCAGCTGGAGCCAGGGTCCCGGGGAGCTGTTTTTT.